This T cell receptor beta chain derives from a study of CD8 T cells in Susac syndrome (dated by TCRdb to between 2017 and 2020). About the study as a whole: Repertoire sequencing was used to test whether CD8+ T cell activation and differentiation in Susac syndrome was antigen driven. The clonality of the CD8+ T cell repertoire was compared across about 12 healthy donors, about 14 Susac syndrome patients and around 16 multiple sclerosis patients. What the work shows at the level of the full study, not this receptor alone: The number of individuals in the TCR sequencing and HLA analysis was recognized as being relatively small.

V and J are truncated by 6 bases and 4 bases respectively, leaving an intervening sequence of 16 bases. The germline V gene (reference sequence) yields MNHNY for CDR1 and SVGAGI for CDR2. From cysteine to phenylalanine, the CDR3 is 14 amino acids long. Of all the DNA, just the CDR3 is kept, 42 bases in frame from base 1. Peripheral blood CD8+ and CD4+ T cells from healthy donors, Susac syndrome patients and multiple sclerosis patients were profiled using high-throughput TCR beta sequencing. Multiple sclerosis controls were treatment-naive patients with stable or active relapsing-remitting disease fulfilling revised McDonald criteria. Bulk CD8+ and CD4+ T cells were purified by magnetic negative isolation, whereas CD8+ TEMRA cells were enriched by FACS. Blood was drawn into EDTA tubes, processed within 24 hours, and PBMCs were isolated by density gradient centrifugation. PBMCs intended for TCR sequencing were frozen in liquid nitrogen and were later thawed in a 37 degrees C water bath. The sorted or isolated CD4+, CD8+ and CD8+ TEMRA cells reached a purity of at least 90%.

RNA was extracted with the RNeasy kit and roughly 0.45 to 1 ug was reverse transcribed using random hexamers. TCR beta CDR3 regions were amplified with the immunoSEQ multiplex PCR assay covering 54 Vbeta and 13 Jbeta segments. PCR amplification bias was corrected using a synthetic template baseline for primer optimization and computational correction. The authors' pipeline ran thus. Reads were assigned to V, D and J genes according to IMGT and analyzed in immunoSEQ Analyzer, with only productive sequences retained. To calculate clonality, Shannon entropy was normalized by log2 of the number of productive unique sequences and then subtracted from one. Public and private clones were assessed among the 100 most prevalent clones of each patient and control. Susac-specific clones were defined as absent from healthy and MS cohorts, roughly 1,100 published viral clones and other ImmuneACCESS disease sequences. The public reads were run again by TCRdb, first through fastp at Q25 and then through MiXCR, and only productive beta chains were kept. A single entry per CDR3 protein holds the most common genes and DNA from its merged rows. These V and J calls derive from TCRdb rather than the authors' analysis. The sample contains some 300,000 distinct CDR3 sequences, approximately 91% of them found a single time. Jointly, the top ten make up about 0.17% of the sample.

To note about this clonotype: The antigen this receptor binds is unknown. The input lacks base qualities; no much larger clone sits a single base away.

The specimen sequenced was CD8+ T cells from PBMCs. The chain links TRBV6-6 with TRBJ2-7; tentative D gene TRBD2, with 7 bases matching. This TCR derives from a human donor with multiple sclerosis. The CDR3 protein: CASSNKRGGYEQYF. The DNA sequence follows: TGTGCCAGCAGCAACAAAAGGGGGGGGTACGAGCAGTACTTC.